Below are 24 T cell receptor beta chains sequenced from a single sample in a study of cytomegalovirus exposure and HLA in healthy donors (dated by TCRdb to about 2017). The library was built by means of the immunoSEQ multiplex PCR assay. The multiplex PCR relied on a mix of 60 forward primers for TCR Vbeta segments and 13 reverse primers for TCR Jbeta segments. TCRdb took this table from immuneACCESS and kept in-frame rearrangements with V and J called. Such tables lack part of the clones; where checked against another copy, unresolved V genes explain under half of the gap, and the rest is unexplained. The sample profile shows approximately 50,000 clones; around three fifths of them were found once. The top ten constitute about 12% of the sample. Sequencing was done on a sample of PBMCs. The receptors stem from a human donor in good health.

CDR3 sequence: CASSNSGGDGDTQYF. Written as DNA, the CDR3 is TGTGCCAGTAGTAATAGCGGGGGTGATGGAGATACGCAGTATTTT. The rearrangement uses TRBV19 and TRBJ2-3; 9 bases map to TRBD2. Germline V gives CDR1 LNHDA, CDR2 SQIVND (reference sequence). The CDR3 is 15 amino acids. The V segment lost 4 bases and the J segment 5 bases; nucleotides outside the gene matches: 7.

The chain links TRBV19 to TRBJ1-2; no firm D call. CDR1 is LNHDA, CDR2 SQIVND, per germline (reference sequence). The CDR3 runs to 15 residues. The V gene lost 5 bases and the J gene lost 0 bases, with 13 bases spanning the gap. The CDR3 sequence: CASSVQLNSNYGYTF. In nucleotides, the CDR3 is TGTGCCAGTAGTGTTCAACTGAACTCTAACTATGGCTACACCTTC.

This chain uses TRBV5-1 with TRBJ1-3; D not resolved. V gave up 0 bases and J gave up 4 bases, with 14 bases separating them. This CDR3 has 16 amino acids. Germline V gives CDR1 SGHRS, CDR2 YFSETQ. CDR3 nucleotide sequence: TGCGCCAGCAGCTTGGATGACACAAGCGGAGGAAACACCATATATTTT. Its protein product is CASSLDDTSGGNTIYF. Combining the CDR3 with reference TRBV5-1 and TRBJ1-3 gives the whole variable domain KAGVTQTPRYLIKTRGQQVTLSCSPISGHRSVSWYQQTPGQGLQFLFEYFSETQRNKGNFPGRFSGRQFSNSRSEMNVSTLELGDSALYLCASSLDDTSGGNTIYFGEGSWLTVV.

J is TRBJ2-7 and V is TRBV5-6, with D possibly being TRBD1 (5 bases). Germline CDR1 and CDR2: SGHDT and YYEEEE. The CDR3 sequence is 15 residues long. With 3 bases removed from V and 3 bases from J, the gap between germline ends came to 16 bases. The DNA of the CDR3 is TGTGCCAGCAGCTCCCTTGGGGCGAGAGACTACGAGCAGTACTTC. The encoded protein is CASSSLGARDYEQYF.

This clone turned up a few times. This chain connects TRBV2 to TRBJ1-2, with D maybe TRBD1 (5 bases). This CDR3 has 15 amino acids. V lost 6 bases, J lost 4 bases, and 18 bases lay in between. CDR1 and CDR2 from the germline V gene are SNHLY and FYNNEI. CDR3 region: CASRGTWGLGYGYTF. The CDR3 DNA follows: TGTGCCAGCAGGGGAACTTGGGGACTTGGCTATGGCTACACCTTC.

The chain is built from TRBV9 and TRBJ2-2, with TRBD2 as a possible D gene (7 bases). CDR1 is SGDLS, CDR2 YYNGEE, per germline. The germline V and J ends were trimmed by 0 bases and 6 bases, with 15 bases remaining between them. The CDR3 spans 16 residues. In nucleotides, the CDR3 is TGTGCCAGCAGCGTAGTCATGAGGGGGGGCCCCGGGGAGCTGTTTTTT. This sequence encodes CASSVVMRGGPGELFF.

This clone was detected a few times. V is TRBV27 and J is TRBJ2-5, with TRBD1 matching 9 bases. The junction had 1 base not matched to a gene; V was cut back by 6 bases and J by 5 bases. Germline V CDR1 and CDR2: MNHEY, SMNVEV (reference sequence). The CDR3 consists of 12 residues. CDR3: CASRTGGETQYF. DNA of the CDR3: TGTGCCAGCAGGACAGGGGGGGAGACCCAGTACTTC.

This chain connects TRBV6-5 to TRBJ2-1; maybe TRBD2 (5 bases). This CDR3 is built from 14 residues. CDR1 MNHEY and CDR2 SVGAGI come from the germline V gene. V was pared by 2 bases and J by 4 bases, with 9 bases between. CDR3: CASSYGETYNEQFF. CDR3 sequence (DNA): TGTGCCAGCAGTTACGGGGAGACGTACAATGAGCAGTTCTTC.

This clone was observed a handful of times. The gene calls are TRBV10-2 and TRBJ2-1; 8 bases agree with TRBD2. Trimming cost V 4 bases and J 9 bases; bases outside gene matches: 14. The CDR3 sequence is 16 residues long. Germline lookup yields CDR1 WSHSY and CDR2 SAAADI. CDR3 bases: TGCGCCAGCAGTGCAGCCGGGAGGGGAAAGGGCGGTGAGCAGTTCTTC. Protein product: CASSAAGRGKGGEQFF.

The DNA of the CDR3 is TGTGCCAGCAGCTTGGGGCCTAGCGGGGGGGAGACCCAGTACTTC. This translates into CASSLGPSGGETQYF. The chain couples TRBV5-4 to TRBJ2-5, with 11 bases matching TRBD2. The CDR3 is 15 amino acids. The germline V gene encodes CDR1 SGHNT and CDR2 YYREEE (reference sequence). The ends lost 0 bases at V and 5 bases at J; junction bases unmatched: 3.

This clone has only a few counts. The chain carries TRBV18 and TRBJ2-7; weak D call: TRBD2 (5 bases). With 3 bases removed from V and 6 bases from J, the gap between germline ends came to 12 bases. The CDR3 extends over 13 amino acids. The V gene's germline CDR1 is KGHSH and CDR2 LQKENI. The CDR3 DNA is TGTGCCAGCTCACCCCTAGACCTAGCCGAGCAGTACTTC. Translation: CASSPLDLAEQYF.

The CDR3 region has the DNA TGTGCCAGCAGGGGAAACTCCGGGGGAAAACTGTTTTTT. This gives the protein CASRGNSGGKLFF. The chain combines TRBV14 with TRBJ1-4; possibly TRBD1 for D (5 bases). Between the trimmed V and J ends, which lost 6 bases and 10 bases, there was a span of 15 bases. CDR1 and CDR2 from the germline V gene are SGHDN and FVKESK. The length of the CDR3 is 13 residues.

V gene TRBV6-6 combines with J gene TRBJ1-2, with 7 bases lining up with TRBD1. The CDR3 has 14 amino acids. V was clipped by 4 bases and J by 5 bases; unmatched bases: 7. CDR1 MNHNY and CDR2 SVGAGI come from the germline V gene (reference sequence). CDR3 loop: CASSSTGQAYGYTF. The CDR3 DNA reads as TGTGCCAGCAGTTCTACAGGACAGGCATATGGCTACACCTTC.

The sample holds a few counts of this clone. This chain uses TRBV15 with TRBJ2-1; 9 bases are shared with TRBD2. The CDR3 spans 15 residues. V was pared by 0 bases and J by 12 bases, with 9 bases of the junction left unmatched. Germline loops: CDR1 LNHNV, CDR2 YYDKDF (reference sequence). The CDR3 DNA sequence: TGTGCCACCAGCAGAGACTATAGCGGGGGCGGGTTGCAGTTCTTC. Translation: CATSRDYSGGGLQFF.

Here the CDR3 DNA reads TGTGCCAGACCAGATAAGAAGACCCAGTACTTC. Encoded protein: CARPDKKTQYF. The V call is TRBV19, the J call TRBJ2-5, with D unclear. Trimming cost V 9 bases and J 6 bases, with 11 bases left between them. Germline V gene sequence: CDR1 LNHDA, CDR2 SQIVND (reference sequence). The CDR3 is 11 amino acids.

The chain recombines TRBV19 with TRBJ1-6; 7 positions agree with TRBD1. Germline CDR1 LNHDA, CDR2 SQIVND (reference sequence). The V gene end was trimmed by 5 bases and the J gene end by 9 bases; junction bases not matched to a gene: 7. The CDR3 totals 14 residues. The CDR3 loop reads CASSPGQLGSPLHF. In DNA, the CDR3 is TGTGCCAGTAGTCCGGGACAGTTGGGTTCACCCCTCCACTTT.

The chain combines TRBV5-1 with TRBJ2-7, with D possibly TRBD1 on 6 matching bases. V shed 4 bases and J shed 1 base, with 9 bases lying between them. Germline V gene sequence: CDR1 SGHRS, CDR2 YFSETQ. The CDR3 spans 13 residues. This chain's CDR3 is CASSQDSSYEQYF. In nucleotides, the CDR3 is TGCGCCAGCAGCCAGGACAGTTCCTACGAGCAGTACTTC.

The chain employs TRBV14 and TRBJ1-1; no reliable D call. This CDR3 spans 15 amino acids. Trimming pared 7 bases from V and 2 bases from J, leaving 17 bases between. Germline loops: CDR1 SGHDN, CDR2 FVKESK. The CDR3 DNA reads TGTGCCAGCACCCCGGAGGAACTCTTAAACACTGAAGCTTTCTTT. Amino acids: CASTPEELLNTEAFF.

J is TRBJ2-1 and V is TRBV18, with D possibly matching TRBD2 (6 bases). V lost 2 bases, J lost 5 bases, and 13 bases lay in between. Germline V CDR1 and CDR2: KGHSH, LQKENI. The CDR3 contains 15 residues. The CDR3 region has the DNA TGTGCCAGCTCACCAGGCGGGGCGCTAAACAATGAGCAGTTCTTC. Its protein product is CASSPGGALNNEQFF. The complete variable domain, with remaining parts taken from reference TRBV18 and TRBJ2-1, reads NAGVMQNPRHLVRRRGQEARLRCSPMKGHSHVYWYRQLPEEGLKFMVYLQKENIIDESGMPKERFSAEFPKEGPSILRIQQVVRGDSAAYFCASSPGGALNNEQFFGPGTRLTVL.

A note on this clone: Within the sample, other DNA sequences also encode this same CDR3. The V and J genes are TRBV5-1 and TRBJ1-2; D remains ambiguous. The V end was cut by 0 bases, the J end by 2 bases, with 8 bases between. The V gene's germline CDR1 is SGHRS and CDR2 YFSETQ. This CDR3 contains 14 residues. The CDR3 loop is CASSLVAANYGYTF. The CDR3 bases are TGCGCCAGCAGCTTGGTTGCGGCAAACTATGGCTACACCTTC.

This sequence joins TRBV11-1 and TRBJ2-1; possibly TRBD1 for D (5 bases). Trimming took off 5 bases at V and 8 bases at J, with 13 bases between the two ends. Germline V gene lookup returns CDR1 SGHAT and CDR2 FQDESV (reference sequence). The CDR3 length is 13 residues. DNA of the CDR3: TGTGCCAGCAGCCCTCCTCAGGGCGATGAGCAGTTCTTC. Amino acid sequence: CASSPPQGDEQFF. Full variable domain (rest looked up from reference TRBV11-1 and TRBJ2-1): EAEVAQSPRYKITEKSQAVAFWCDPISGHATLYWYRQILGQGPELLVQFQDESVVDDSQLPKDRFSAERLKGVDSTLKIQPAELGDSAMYLCASSPPQGDEQFFGPGTRLTVL.

The chain employs TRBV27 and TRBJ2-3, with TRBD2 matching 7 bases. The V gene's germline CDR1 is MNHEY and CDR2 SMNVEV (reference sequence). Germline trimming cut 4 bases from V and 5 bases from J; bases unmatched to any gene: 9. The CDR3 sequence is 15 residues long. CDR3 nucleotides: TGTGCCAGCAGTTCCGCGGGAGTGGGTAAAGATACGCAGTATTTT. Protein sequence: CASSSAGVGKDTQYF.

In this sample, this clone turned up once. This chain connects TRBV2 to TRBJ1-1; TRBD1 matches 8 bases. In germline, CDR1 is SNHLY, CDR2 FYNNEI. The CDR3 runs 15 residues. V dropped 8 bases and J dropped 0; count of bases not matched to a gene: 8. The CDR3 loop is CASGGAGGLNTEAFF. The CDR3 DNA follows: TGTGCCAGCGGTGGGGCAGGGGGCTTGAACACTGAAGCTTTCTTT.

This clone has just a few counts. The chain employs TRBV19 and TRBJ2-7, with 7 bases fitting TRBD2. CDR1 is LNHDA and CDR2 is SQIVND in the germline V gene (reference sequence). The ends lost 5 bases at V and 2 bases at J; junction bases unmatched: 3. There are 13 residues in the CDR3. The DNA for the CDR3 is TGTGCCAGTAGTCTCGGACTAGCCTACGAGCAGTACTTC. It encodes CASSLGLAYEQYF. The variable domain in full, completed from reference TRBV19 and TRBJ2-7, reads DGGITQSPKYLFRKEGQNVTLSCEQNLNHDAMYWYRQDPGQGLRLIYYSQIVNDFQKGDIAEGYSVSREKKESFPLTVTSAQKNPTAFYLCASSLGLAYEQYFGPGTRLTVT.